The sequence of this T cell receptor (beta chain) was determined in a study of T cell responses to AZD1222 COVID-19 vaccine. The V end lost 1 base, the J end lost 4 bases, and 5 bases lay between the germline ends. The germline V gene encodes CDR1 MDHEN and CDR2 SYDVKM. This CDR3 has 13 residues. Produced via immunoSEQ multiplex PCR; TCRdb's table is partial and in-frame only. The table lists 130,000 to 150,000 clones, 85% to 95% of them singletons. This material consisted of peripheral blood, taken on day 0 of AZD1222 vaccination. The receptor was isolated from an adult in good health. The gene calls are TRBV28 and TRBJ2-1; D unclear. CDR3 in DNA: TGTGCCAGCAGTTTATTCACTTACAATGAGCAGTTCTTC. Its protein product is CASSLFTYNEQFF.